Below are 15 T cell receptor beta chains sequenced from a single sample in a study of blood T cells in healthy people across ages. Alongside a J-beta primer mix, a sample-barcoded 5' primer served in a second PCR lasting about 7 to 12 cycles. TCRdb processed the 5' RACE reads anew with MiXCR; each CDR3 protein has one entry. The sample includes about a million distinct CDR3 sequences, about 48% of them seen just once. The sequenced sample was blood. These receptors originate from a man under 40 in good health.

The genes are TRBV9 and TRBJ2-1; D perhaps matches TRBD1 (5 bases). Germline CDR1 is SGDLS and CDR2 is YYNGEE. Trimming removed 4 bases at V and 4 bases at J, with 12 bases between. This CDR3 region has 14 residues. The CDR3 coding sequence is TGTGCCAGCAGCCCAACAGGTCGGTACAATGAGCAGTTCTTC. As protein: CASSPTGRYNEQFF.

Only a few counts were recorded for this clonotype. V gene TRBV5-1 combines with J gene TRBJ1-6, with a tentative D call TRBD1 (6 bases). Trimming took off 4 bases at V and 7 bases at J, with 15 bases between the two ends. Germline CDR1 reads SGHRS; CDR2 reads YFSETQ. The CDR3 is 15 amino acids. The CDR3 DNA follows: TGCGCCAGCAGCCCTGGCTCGGACAGCAATTCACCCCTCCACTTT. Translated: CASSPGSDSNSPLHF.

This chain connects TRBV7-2 to TRBJ2-1; TRBD1 aligns across 7 bases. Germline CDR1 and CDR2: SGHTA and FQGNSA. Trimming took 5 bases from V and 3 from J; bases not matched to a gene: 7. This CDR3 is 15 amino acids long. The CDR3 DNA sequence: TGTGCCAGCAGCCCACAGGGGCACCGCTACAATGAGCAGTTCTTC. Translation: CASSPQGHRYNEQFF.

V gene TRBV7-2 combines with J gene TRBJ2-7; 10 bases map to TRBD1. Germline V CDR1 and CDR2: SGHTA, FQGNSA. CDR3 length equals 15 residues. V dropped 3 bases and J dropped 4; count of bases not matched to a gene: 6. DNA for the CDR3: TGTGCCAGCAGCTTGCAGGCGGACAGGGGGTACGAGCAGTACTTC. Translation gives CASSLQADRGYEQYF.

The V call is TRBV12-3 or TRBV12-4, the J call TRBJ2-7, with a possible D match to TRBD2 (6 bases). The CDR3 spans 16 residues. V lost 6 bases and J 1 base, leaving 19 bases between the germline ends. In DNA form, the CDR3 reads TGTGCCAGCAGCAACCCATACCGGGACTCTTCCTACGAGCAGTACTTC. Amino acids: CASSNPYRDSSYEQYF.

This clonotype was detected a few times. The chain joins TRBV4-2 to TRBJ1-1; D unclear. This CDR3 contains 15 residues. V was cut by 0 bases and J by 3 bases, with 11 bases left in between. CDR1 is LGHNA and CDR2 is YNFKEQ in the germline V gene. CDR3 residues: CASSQETLRDTEAFF. The CDR3 coding sequence is TGTGCCAGCAGCCAAGAAACGCTGAGGGACACTGAAGCTTTCTTT.

In DNA form, the CDR3 reads TGTGCCAGCAGTTACTCGGGACACATCACAGATACGCAGTATTTT. Protein sequence: CASSYSGHITDTQYF. The V and J genes are TRBV6-5 and TRBJ2-3; D is possibly TRBD1 (6 bases). Germline V gene sequence: CDR1 MNHEY, CDR2 SVGAGI. The CDR3 is made up of 15 amino acids. V lost 0 bases to trimming and J lost 2 bases, with 9 bases between them.

J is TRBJ2-3 and V is TRBV9, with D possibly TRBD1 on 6 matching bases. The CDR3 contains 17 residues. V was clipped by 3 bases and J by 1 base, with 18 bases between them. In germline, CDR1 is SGDLS, CDR2 YYNGEE. CDR3 sequence: CASSETLPGVGTDTQYF. DNA of the CDR3: TGTGCCAGCAGCGAGACCCTTCCAGGGGTAGGCACAGATACGCAGTATTTT.

The rearrangement joins TRBV4-1 to TRBJ2-7; D is perhaps TRBD1 (5 bases). This CDR3 is 15 amino acids long. From germline, CDR1 is MGHRA and CDR2 YSYEKL. With 0 bases removed from V and 6 bases from J, the gap between germline ends came to 15 bases. The CDR3 loop reads CASSQEIPGYGEQYF. As DNA, the CDR3 is TGCGCCAGCAGCCAAGAAATCCCAGGGTACGGCGAGCAGTACTTC.

This clonotype showed up just a few times. This sequence joins TRBV18 and TRBJ2-1; 8 bases are shared with TRBD2. Germline-derived CDR1 and CDR2 are KGHSH and LQKENI. V was clipped by 2 bases and J by 3 bases; unmatched bases: 9. The CDR3 is 17 residues long. The CDR3 spells CASSPIASGGIYNEQFF. Here the CDR3 DNA reads TGTGCCAGCTCACCAATCGCCAGCGGGGGAATCTACAATGAGCAGTTCTTC.

The table lists this clonotype with a few counts. V is TRBV4-3 and J is TRBJ1-6; a weak D match, TRBD1 (6 bases). This CDR3 contains 16 residues. The V and J ends lost 4 bases and 4 bases respectively, with 14 bases between them. Germline CDR1 is LGHNA and CDR2 is YSLEER. CDR3 protein: CASSLDSNSYNSPLHF. DNA for the CDR3: TGCGCCAGCAGCCTGGACAGTAATAGTTATAATTCACCCCTCCACTTT.

J is TRBJ2-1 and V is TRBV7-2, with D perhaps matching TRBD1 (6 bases). The germline gives CDR1 SGHTA, CDR2 FQGNSA. The CDR3 has 15 residues. The germline V and J ends were trimmed by 2 bases and 6 bases, with 14 bases remaining between them. CDR3 nucleotides: TGTGCCAGCAGCTTAATAGGGTGGGGGCGCAATGAGCAGTTCTTC. Protein: CASSLIGWGRNEQFF.

The chain carries TRBV20-1 and TRBJ2-4; D is ambiguous. The closer fit of TRBJ2-5 to the DNA end suggests the J call may be wrong. The CDR3 is made up of 13 amino acids. In germline, CDR1 is DFQATT, CDR2 SNEGSKA (reference sequence). The CDR3 region has the DNA TGCAGTGCCATCTCGGCCAGCCAAGAGACCCAGTACTTC. Translated, it gives CSAISASQETQYF.

The J gene is TRBJ2-1, the V gene TRBV4-1, with D perhaps matching TRBD1 (6 bases). This CDR3 comprises 15 residues. V was clipped by 0 bases and J by 8 bases, with 14 bases between them. Germline-derived CDR1 and CDR2 are MGHRA and YSYEKL. In DNA form, the CDR3 reads TGCGCCAGCAGCCAAGAGAGACAGTCAGGGGATGAGCAGTTCTTC. It encodes CASSQERQSGDEQFF.

This clonotype was seen only a few times. J is TRBJ2-3 and V is TRBV4-2, with D tentatively TRBD1 (5 bases). The V end lost 3 bases, the J end lost 2 bases, and 12 bases lay between the germline ends. The CDR3 is 15 amino acids. Per germline, CDR1 LGHNA and CDR2 YNFKEQ. CDR3 loop: CASSHVTAHTDTQYF. In DNA form, the CDR3 reads TGTGCCAGCAGCCACGTGACAGCCCACACAGATACGCAGTATTTT.